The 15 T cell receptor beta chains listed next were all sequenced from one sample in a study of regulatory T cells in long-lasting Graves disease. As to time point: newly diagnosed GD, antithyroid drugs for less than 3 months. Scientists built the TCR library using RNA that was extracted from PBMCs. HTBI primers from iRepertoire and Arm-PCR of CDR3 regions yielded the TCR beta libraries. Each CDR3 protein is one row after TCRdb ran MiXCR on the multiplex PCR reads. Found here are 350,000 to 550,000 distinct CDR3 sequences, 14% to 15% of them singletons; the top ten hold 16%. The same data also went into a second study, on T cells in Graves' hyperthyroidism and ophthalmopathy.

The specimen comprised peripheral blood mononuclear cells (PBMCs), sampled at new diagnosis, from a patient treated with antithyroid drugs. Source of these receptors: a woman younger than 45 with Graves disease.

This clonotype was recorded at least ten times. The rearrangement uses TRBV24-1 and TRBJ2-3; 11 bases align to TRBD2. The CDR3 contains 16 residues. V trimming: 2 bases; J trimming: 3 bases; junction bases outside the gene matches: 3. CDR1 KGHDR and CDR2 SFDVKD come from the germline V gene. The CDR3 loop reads CATSDSSSGRTDTQYF. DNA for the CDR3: TGTGCCACCAGTGATTCGTCTAGCGGGAGGACAGATACGCAGTATTTT.

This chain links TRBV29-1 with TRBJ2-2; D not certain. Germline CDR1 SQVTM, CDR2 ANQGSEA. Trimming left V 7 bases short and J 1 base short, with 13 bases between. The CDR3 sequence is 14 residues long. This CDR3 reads CSGEDGENTGELFF. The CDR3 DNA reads TGCAGCGGCGAGGACGGTGAGAACACCGGGGAGCTGTTTTTT.

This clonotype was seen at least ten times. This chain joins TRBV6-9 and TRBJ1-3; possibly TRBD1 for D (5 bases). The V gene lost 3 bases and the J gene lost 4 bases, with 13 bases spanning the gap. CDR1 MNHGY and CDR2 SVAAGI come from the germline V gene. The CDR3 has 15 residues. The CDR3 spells CASSYSRVPGNTIYF. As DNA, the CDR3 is TGTGCCAGCAGTTACTCCAGGGTACCGGGAAACACCATATATTTT.

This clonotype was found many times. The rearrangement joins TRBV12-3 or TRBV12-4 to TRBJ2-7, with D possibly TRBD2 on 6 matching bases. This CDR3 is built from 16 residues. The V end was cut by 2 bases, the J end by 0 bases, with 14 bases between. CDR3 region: CASSLRGTLYSYEQYF. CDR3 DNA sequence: TGTGCCAGCAGTTTACGCGGGACTCTCTACTCCTACGAGCAGTACTTC.

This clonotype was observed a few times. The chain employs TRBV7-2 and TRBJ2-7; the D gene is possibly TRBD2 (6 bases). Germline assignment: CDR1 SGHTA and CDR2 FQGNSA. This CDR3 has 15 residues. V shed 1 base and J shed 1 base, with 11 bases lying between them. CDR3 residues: CASSLGGMWSYEQYF. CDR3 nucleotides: TGTGCCAGCAGCTTAGGCGGGATGTGGTCCTACGAGCAGTACTTC. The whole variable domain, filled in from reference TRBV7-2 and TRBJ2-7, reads GAGVSQSPSNKVTEKGKDVELRCDPISGHTALYWYRQSLGQGLEFLIYFQGNSAPDKSGLPSDRFSAERTGGSVSTLTIQRTQQEDSAVYLCASSLGGMWSYEQYFGPGTRLTVT.

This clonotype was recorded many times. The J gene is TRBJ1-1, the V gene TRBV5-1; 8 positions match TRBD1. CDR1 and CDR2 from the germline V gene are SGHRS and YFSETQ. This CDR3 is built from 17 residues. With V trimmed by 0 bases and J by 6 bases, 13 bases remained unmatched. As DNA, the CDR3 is TGCGCCAGCAGCTTGGTACCTCAGGGGGCGCCGGGGGCTGAAGCTTTCTTT. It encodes CASSLVPQGAPGAEAFF.

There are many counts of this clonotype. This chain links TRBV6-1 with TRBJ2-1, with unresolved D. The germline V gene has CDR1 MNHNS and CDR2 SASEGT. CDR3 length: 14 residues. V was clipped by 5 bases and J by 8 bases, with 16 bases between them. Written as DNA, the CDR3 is TGTGCCAGCAGTAGGACCCCCCATTCGGATGAGCAGTTCTTC. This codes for CASSRTPHSDEQFF.

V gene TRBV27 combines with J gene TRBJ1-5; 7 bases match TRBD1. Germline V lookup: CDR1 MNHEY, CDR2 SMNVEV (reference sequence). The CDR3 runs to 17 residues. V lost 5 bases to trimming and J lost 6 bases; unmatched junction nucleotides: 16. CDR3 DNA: TGTGCCAGCAGTCCGATCTCAGAGTTTGGGGACAGTCAGCCCCAGCATTTT. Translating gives CASSPISEFGDSQPQHF.

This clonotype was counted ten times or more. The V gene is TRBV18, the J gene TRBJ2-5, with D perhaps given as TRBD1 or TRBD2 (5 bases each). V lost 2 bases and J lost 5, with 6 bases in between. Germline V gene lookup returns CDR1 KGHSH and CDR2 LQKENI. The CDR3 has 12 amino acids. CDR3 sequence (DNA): TGTGCCAGCTCACCAGAGGGGGAGACCCAGTACTTC. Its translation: CASSPEGETQYF.

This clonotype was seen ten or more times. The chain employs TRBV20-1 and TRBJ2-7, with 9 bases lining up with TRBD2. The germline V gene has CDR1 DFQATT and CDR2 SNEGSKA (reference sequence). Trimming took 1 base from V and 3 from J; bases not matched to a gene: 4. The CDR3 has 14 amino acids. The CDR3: CSARVRGRDYEQYF. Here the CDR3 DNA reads TGCAGTGCTAGAGTTCGCGGGAGGGACTACGAGCAGTACTTC.

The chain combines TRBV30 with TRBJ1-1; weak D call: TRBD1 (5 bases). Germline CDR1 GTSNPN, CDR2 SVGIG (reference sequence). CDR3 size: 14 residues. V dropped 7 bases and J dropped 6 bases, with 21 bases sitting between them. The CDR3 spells CALRRGRRTPEAFF. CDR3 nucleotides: TGTGCCTTGAGGAGGGGACGTCGCACCCCTGAAGCTTTCTTT. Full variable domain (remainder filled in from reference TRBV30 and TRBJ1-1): SQTIHQWPATLVQPVGSPLSLECTVEGTSNPNLYWYRQAAGRGLQLLFYSVGIGQISSEVPQNLSASRPQDRQFILSSKKLLLSDSGFYLCALRRGRRTPEAFFGQGTRLTVV.

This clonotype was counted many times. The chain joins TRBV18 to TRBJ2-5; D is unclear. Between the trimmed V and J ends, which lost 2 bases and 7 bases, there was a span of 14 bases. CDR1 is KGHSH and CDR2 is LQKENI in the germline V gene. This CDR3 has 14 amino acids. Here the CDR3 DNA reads TGTGCCAGCTCACCAAGTGGGTTGGGCGGGACCCAGTACTTC. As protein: CASSPSGLGGTQYF.

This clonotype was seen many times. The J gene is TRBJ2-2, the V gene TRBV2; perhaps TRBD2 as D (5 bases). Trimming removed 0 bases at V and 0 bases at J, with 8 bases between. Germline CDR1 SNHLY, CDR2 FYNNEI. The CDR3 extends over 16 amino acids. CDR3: CASSEASGANTGELFF. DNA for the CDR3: TGTGCCAGCAGTGAAGCCAGCGGTGCGAACACCGGGGAGCTGTTTTTT.

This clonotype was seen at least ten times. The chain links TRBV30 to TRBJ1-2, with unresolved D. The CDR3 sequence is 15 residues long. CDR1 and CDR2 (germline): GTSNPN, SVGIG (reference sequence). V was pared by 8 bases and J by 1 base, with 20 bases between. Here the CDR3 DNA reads TGTGCCGGCCAGTTTCAAGTGGACGGTAACTATGGCTACACCTTC. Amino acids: CAGQFQVDGNYGYTF.

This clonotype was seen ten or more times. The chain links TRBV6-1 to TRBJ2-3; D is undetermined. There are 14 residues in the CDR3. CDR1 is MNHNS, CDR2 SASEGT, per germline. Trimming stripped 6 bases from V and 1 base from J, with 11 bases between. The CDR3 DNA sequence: TGTGCCAGCAGATGGAACTACGGCACAGATACGCAGTATTTT. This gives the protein CASRWNYGTDTQYF.